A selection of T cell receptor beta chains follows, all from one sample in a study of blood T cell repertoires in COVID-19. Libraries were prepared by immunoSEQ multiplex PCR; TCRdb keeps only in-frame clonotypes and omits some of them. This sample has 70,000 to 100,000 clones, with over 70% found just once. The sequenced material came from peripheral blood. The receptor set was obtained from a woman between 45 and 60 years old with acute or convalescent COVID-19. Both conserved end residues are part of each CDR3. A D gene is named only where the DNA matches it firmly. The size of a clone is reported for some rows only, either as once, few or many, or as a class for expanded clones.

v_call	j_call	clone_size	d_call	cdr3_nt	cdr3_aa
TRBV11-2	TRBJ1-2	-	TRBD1	TGTGCCAGCAGCTCTGGGACAGACCTGATTGGCTACACCTTC	CASSSGTDLIGYTF
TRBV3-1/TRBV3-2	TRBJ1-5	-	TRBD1	TGTGCCAGCAGCCATTCGGACAGGGTGGGTCAGCCCCAGCATTTT	CASSHSDRVGQPQHF
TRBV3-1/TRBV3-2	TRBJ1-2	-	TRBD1	TGTGCCAGCAGCCAACCGACAGGGTTGAGTGGCTACACCTTC	CASSQPTGLSGYTF
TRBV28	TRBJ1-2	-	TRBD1	TGTGCCAGCAGTCCCCCGACAGGGGGATCCTATGGCTACACCTTC	CASSPPTGGSYGYTF
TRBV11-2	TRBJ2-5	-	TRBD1	TGTGCCAGCAGTTCCGGGACAGGGGCAGAGACCCAGTACTTC	CASSSGTGAETQYF
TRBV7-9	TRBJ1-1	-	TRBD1	TGTGCCAGCAGCTCGGACAGGGGGCTTGACACTGAAGCTTTCTTT	CASSSDRGLDTEAFF
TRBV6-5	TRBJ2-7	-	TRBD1	TGTGCCAGCAGACGGGACAGGAGCTCCTACGAGCAGTACTTC	CASRRDRSSYEQYF
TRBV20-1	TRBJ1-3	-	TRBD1	TGCAGTGCTAGTGGGGGACAGGACTCTGGAAACACCATATATTTT	CSASGGQDSGNTIYF
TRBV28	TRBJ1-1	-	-	TGTGCCAGCTCTCCGGGAATGAACACTGAAGCTTTCTTT	CASSPGMNTEAFF
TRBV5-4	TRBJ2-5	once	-	TGTGCCAGCAGCTTGGATGCTGGGGCAGGTCGAGAGACCCAGTACTTC	CASSLDAGAGRETQYF
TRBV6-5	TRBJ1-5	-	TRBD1	TGTGCCAGCAACAGGGGGGATAGCAATCAGCCCCAGCATTTT	CASNRGDSNQPQHF
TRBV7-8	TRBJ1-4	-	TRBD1	TGTGCCAGCAGCTCTACGGTCCGGGACAGGGTAAACGAAAAACTGTTTTTT	CASSSTVRDRVNEKLFF
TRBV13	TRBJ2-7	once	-	TGTGCCAGCAGGATCCAGGGTCCCTACGAGCAGTACTTC	CASRIQGPYEQYF
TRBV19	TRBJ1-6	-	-	TGTGCCAGTAGTGAGGGGGTCCGAACCCTCCACTTT	CASSEGVRTLHF
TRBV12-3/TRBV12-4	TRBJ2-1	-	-	TGTGCCAGCAGTTTGGGTAGCGACGATGAGCAGTTCTTC	CASSLGSDDEQFF
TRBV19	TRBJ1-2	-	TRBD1	TGTGCCAGTAGTGCGGGACAGGGCTACCCAGCGACTAACTATGGCTACACCTTC	CASSAGQGYPATNYGYTF
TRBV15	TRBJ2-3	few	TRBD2	TGTGCCACCAGCGTTGATTGGGAGGGGCTTACAGATACGCAGTATTTT	CATSVDWEGLTDTQYF
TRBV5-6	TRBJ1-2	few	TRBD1	TGTGCCAGCAGCCCGACCCGACAGGGGAATAACTATGGCTACACCTTC	CASSPTRQGNNYGYTF
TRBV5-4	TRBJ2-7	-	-	TGTGCCAGCAGCTTTACAGGGTCCTACGAGCAGTACTTC	CASSFTGSYEQYF
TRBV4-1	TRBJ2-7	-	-	TGCGCCAGCAGCCAAGATGGGGCTTCCTACGAGCAGTACTTC	CASSQDGASYEQYF
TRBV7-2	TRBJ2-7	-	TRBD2	TGTGCCAGCAGTCTAGGACTAGCGGTCTCCTACGAGCAGTACTTC	CASSLGLAVSYEQYF
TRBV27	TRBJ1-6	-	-	TGTGCCAGCAGTTTTGTGGGAGGGGTCCTCCACTTT	CASSFVGGVLHF
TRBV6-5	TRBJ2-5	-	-	TGTGCCAGCAGTCCCGGAGGTCGGAGAGAGACCCAGTACTTC	CASSPGGRRETQYF
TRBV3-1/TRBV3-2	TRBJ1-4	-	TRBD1	TGTGCCAGCAGCCAACAAAGGACAGGGTATGAAAAACTGTTTTTT	CASSQQRTGYEKLFF
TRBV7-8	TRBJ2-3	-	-	TGTGCCAGCAGCTTAGCGTTATGGGGCAGAGGTTCCATCACAGATACGCAGTATTTT	CASSLALWGRGSITDTQYF
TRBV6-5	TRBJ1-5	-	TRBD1	TGTGCCAGCAGCCCAGGACAGGGTGAGGTTGTATCCCAGCATTTT	CASSPGQGEVVSQHF
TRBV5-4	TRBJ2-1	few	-	TGTGCCAGCAGTCCCAGGGACTACAATGAGCAGTTCTTC	CASSPRDYNEQFF
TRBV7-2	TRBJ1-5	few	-	TGTGCCAGCAGCCTAGGACAAAGCAATCAGCCCCAGCATTTT	CASSLGQSNQPQHF
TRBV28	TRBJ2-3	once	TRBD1	TGTGCCAGCAGTTCCCTCCAGGGGGCGCGGACAGATACGCAGTATTTT	CASSSLQGARTDTQYF
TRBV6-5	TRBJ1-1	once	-	TGTGCCAGCAGTTCCAGGGATTTCGACACTGAAGCTTTCTTT	CASSSRDFDTEAFF
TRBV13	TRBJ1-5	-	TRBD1	TGTCCTCCTTTGGGTGGATCGGGACAGGGGACCCATAGCAATCAGCCCCAGCATTTT	CPPLGGSGQGTHSNQPQHF
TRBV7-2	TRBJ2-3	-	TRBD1	TGTGCCAGCAGTTATACCGGGACAGGGGGTGCAGATACGCAGTATTTT	CASSYTGTGGADTQYF
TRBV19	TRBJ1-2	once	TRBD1	TGTGCCAGTAGTATGTCACAGGGGTTTGGCTACACCTTC	CASSMSQGFGYTF
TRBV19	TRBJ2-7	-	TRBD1	TGTGCCAGTGCTGAGGGGGACAGTGCCCACGAGCAGTACTTC	CASAEGDSAHEQYF
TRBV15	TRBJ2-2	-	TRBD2	TGTGCCACCAGCAGAGATGGGCTAGCGGGGGTTCTGTTTTTT	CATSRDGLAGVLFF
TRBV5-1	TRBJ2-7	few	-	TGCGCCAGCAGCTTGGGACGGAGCCCCTACGAGCAGTACTTC	CASSLGRSPYEQYF
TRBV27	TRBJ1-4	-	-	TGTGCCAGCAGTTTAAAAGGGGCCCCTAATGAAAAACTGTTTTTT	CASSLKGAPNEKLFF
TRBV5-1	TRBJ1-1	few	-	TGCGCCAGCAGCTCTCGACTCGGGTTTCAAGCTTTCTTT	CASSSRLGFQAFF
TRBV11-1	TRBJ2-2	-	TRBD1	TGTGCCAGCAGCTCGGACAGGGTAGGCGGGGAGCTGTTTTTT	CASSSDRVGGELFF
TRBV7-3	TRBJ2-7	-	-	TGTGCCAGCAGCCTTTCCTACGAGCAGTACTTC	CASSLSYEQYF
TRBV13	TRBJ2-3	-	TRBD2	TGTGCCAGCAGCTTTGTGGGACTAGCGGGGGTCACAGATACGCAGTATTTT	CASSFVGLAGVTDTQYF
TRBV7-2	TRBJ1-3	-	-	TGTGCCAGCAGCTTAGCAGCGGCAGGTGGAAACACCATATATTTT	CASSLAAAGGNTIYF
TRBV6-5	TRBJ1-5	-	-	TGTGCCAGCAGCTGGGGGGGGTTCAATCAGCCCCAGCATTTT	CASSWGGFNQPQHF
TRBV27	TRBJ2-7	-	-	TGTGCCAGCAGCGTGGGCATGGTCTCCTACGAGCAGTACTTC	CASSVGMVSYEQYF
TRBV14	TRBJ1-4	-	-	TGTGCCAGCAGCCACCGACAGCCGGCGATTGCAACTAATGAAAAACTGTTTTTT	CASSHRQPAIATNEKLFF
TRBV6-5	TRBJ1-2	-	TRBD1	TGTGCCAGCAGTTACGGGACAGGGAGCTATGGCTACACCTTC	CASSYGTGSYGYTF
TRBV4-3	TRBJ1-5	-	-	TGCGCCAGCAGCCAAGGTATATCGAGGAGCAATCAGCCCCAGCATTTT	CASSQGISRSNQPQHF
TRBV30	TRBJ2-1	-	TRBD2	TGTGCCTGGACGAGAGGGACTAGCGGTTACAATGAGCAGTTCTTC	CAWTRGTSGYNEQFF
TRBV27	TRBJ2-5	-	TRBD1	TGTGCCAGCAGTTTATTGGGACAGGGAGAGACCCAGTACTTC	CASSLLGQGETQYF
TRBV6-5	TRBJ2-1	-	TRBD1	TGTGCCAGCAGTTACGACAGGGGCAATGAGCAGTTCTTC	CASSYDRGNEQFF